What follows is one T cell receptor beta chain and its context. This sample was included in a study of blood T cell repertoires in COVID-19. For the study at large: Samples came from the United States, Italy and Spain, spanning acute and convalescent COVID-19. Sample material is recorded as cDNA or gDNA derived from T cells, B-cell-depleted T cells, or PBMCs.

Original processing methods: The assay estimated nucleated cells by amplifying reference gene primers. Profiled with immunoSEQ multiplex PCR; TCRdb holds only in-frame clones, not every one. V, J and clone size are taken as reported in that table, and D and trimming were inferred from the DNA itself. The sample consists of a few hundred thousand clones, approximately 86% of them appearing once. Germline V gives CDR1 SGHNT, CDR2 YYREEE (reference sequence). The CDR3 has 17 residues. With 6 bases clipped from V and 5 bases from J, the junction kept 15 bases outside the gene matches. This chain connects TRBV5-4 to TRBJ2-3, with 10 bases lining up with TRBD2. This TCR derives from a man between 60 and 75 years old with acute or convalescent COVID-19. The sequenced sample was peripheral blood. The CDR3 nucleotides are TGTGCCAGCACCCTACTTAGCGGGGGGTCTTTTGGAGATACGCAGTATTTT. Its translation: CASTLLSGGSFGDTQYF.